This T cell receptor beta chain was found in a study of blood T cell repertoires in COVID-19. Background on the study: PBMCs, B-cell-depleted T cells, or T cells provided the cDNA or gDNA that made up the material.

As handled by the study authors: Nucleated cell counts were estimated from reference gene primer amplification. Produced via immunoSEQ multiplex PCR; TCRdb's table is partial and in-frame only. The V and J calls and clone size were taken over from that table, and D and trimming were inferred from the DNA. The profile shows around 80,000 clones, about 87% of them singletons. The sequenced sample consisted of peripheral blood. This receptor was identified in a human donor in a cohort sampled during active COVID-19.

CDR3 protein: CASSHRGNEKLFF. The CDR3 DNA follows: TGTGCCAGCAGTCACCGGGGGAACGAAAAACTGTTTTTT. The J gene is TRBJ1-4, the V gene TRBV27, with a possible D match to TRBD1 (5 bases). V was shortened by 5 bases and J by 8 bases, with 12 bases between the two germline ends. This CDR3 has 13 residues. Looked up from germline, CDR1 is MNHEY and CDR2 is SMNVEV (reference sequence).